Listed here is a single TCR beta chain. Antigen specificity is unknown. These data are taken from a study of cytomegalovirus exposure and HLA in healthy donors. Findings and caveats of the study: The study flagged around 150 TCR beta chains as cytomegalovirus-associated. When a later analysis compared HLA-associated TCR beta chains with equally common others, the HLA-associated chains turned out to be more clonally expanded and to have lower generation probabilities.

13 Jbeta primers and 60 Vbeta primers were used for the PCR. Here immunoSEQ multiplex PCR was the method, and the copy in TCRdb shows in-frame clones only, minus some. The sample lists 150,000 or so clones; more than 60% were seen once. This CDR3 is built from 18 residues. Germline lookup yields CDR1 MNHEY and CDR2 SMNVEV (reference sequence). V was pared by 5 bases and J by 0 bases, with 10 bases of the junction left unmatched. The specimen sequenced was PBMCs. This sequence joins TRBV27 and TRBJ2-7; 13 nucleotides match TRBD2. The TCR comes from a woman in her thirties or forties in good health and CMV-seronegative. The CDR3 protein is CASSANSGLAGPSYEQYF. CDR3 DNA: TGTGCCAGCAGTGCCAATTCGGGACTAGCGGGACCCTCCTACGAGCAGTACTTC.